This TCR beta chain was found in a study of cytomegalovirus exposure and HLA in healthy donors. On the study more broadly: There were about 85 million unique TCRs (from HLA-typed donors) in an early data release. The study, taken as a whole, reports: HLA alleles showed associations with about 17,000 TCR beta sequences in a later analysis, at a 0.05 false discovery rate.

Both 60 Vbeta primers and 13 Jbeta primers went into the PCR. Profiling relied on immunoSEQ multiplex PCR, and the TCRdb table lists in-frame clones only, not all of them. Of under 250,000 clones in the sample, 79% were seen once. Concerning this clone: The target antigen is unknown.

The CDR3 is 13 residues long. CDR1 is LNHDA, CDR2 SQIVND, per germline (reference sequence). V was cut by 0 bases and J by 5 bases, with 7 bases left in between. The sequencing input was PBMCs. The V call is TRBV19, the J call TRBJ1-2; unclear D gene. This clonotype was sampled from a man aged 45 to 65 in good health and CMV-seronegative. CDR3 loop: CASSIDGGYGYTF. DNA for the CDR3: TGTGCCAGTAGTATAGATGGCGGTTATGGCTACACCTTC.